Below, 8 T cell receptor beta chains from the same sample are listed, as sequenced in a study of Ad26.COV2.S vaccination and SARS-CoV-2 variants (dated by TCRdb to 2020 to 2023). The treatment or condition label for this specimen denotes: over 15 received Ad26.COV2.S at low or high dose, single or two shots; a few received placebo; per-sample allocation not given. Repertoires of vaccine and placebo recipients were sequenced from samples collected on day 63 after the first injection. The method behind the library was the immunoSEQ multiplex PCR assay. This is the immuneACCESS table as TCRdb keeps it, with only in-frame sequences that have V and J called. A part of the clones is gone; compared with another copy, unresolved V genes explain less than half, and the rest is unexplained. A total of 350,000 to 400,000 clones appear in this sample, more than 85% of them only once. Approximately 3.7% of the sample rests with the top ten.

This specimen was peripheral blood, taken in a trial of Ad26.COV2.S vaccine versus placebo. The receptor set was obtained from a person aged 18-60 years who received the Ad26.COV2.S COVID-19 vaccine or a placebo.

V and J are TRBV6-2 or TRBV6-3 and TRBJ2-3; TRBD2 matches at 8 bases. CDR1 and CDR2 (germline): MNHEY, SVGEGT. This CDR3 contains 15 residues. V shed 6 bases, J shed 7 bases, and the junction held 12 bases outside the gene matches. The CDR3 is CASSAGHGGAYTQYF. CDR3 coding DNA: TGTGCCAGCAGCGCCGGGCACGGGGGGGCTTATACGCAGTATTTT.

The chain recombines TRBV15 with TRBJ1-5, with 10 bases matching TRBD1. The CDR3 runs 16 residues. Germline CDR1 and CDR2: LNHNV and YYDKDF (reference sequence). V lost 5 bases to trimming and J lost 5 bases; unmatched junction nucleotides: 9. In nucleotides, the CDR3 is TGTGCCACCAGCTACCGGGACAGGGGCCCTGATCAGCCCCAGCATTTT. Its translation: CATSYRDRGPDQPQHF.

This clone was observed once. CDR3 sequence reads: CASSPQRGLSYEQYF. CDR3 nucleotides: TGTGCCAGTAGTCCCCAGCGGGGGCTCTCCTACGAGCAGTACTTC. The chain combines TRBV19 with TRBJ2-7, with TRBD2 identical over 8 bases. J gave up 0 bases and V 5 bases, and 6 bases lay outside the gene matches. Germline loops: CDR1 LNHDA, CDR2 SQIVND (reference sequence). The CDR3 sequence is 15 residues long.

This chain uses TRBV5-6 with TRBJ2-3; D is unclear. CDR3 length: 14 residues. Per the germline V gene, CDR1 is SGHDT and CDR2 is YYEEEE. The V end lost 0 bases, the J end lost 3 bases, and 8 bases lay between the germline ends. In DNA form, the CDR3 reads TGTGCCAGCAGCTTGGTTGGACGAACAGATACGCAGTATTTT. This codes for CASSLVGRTDTQYF.

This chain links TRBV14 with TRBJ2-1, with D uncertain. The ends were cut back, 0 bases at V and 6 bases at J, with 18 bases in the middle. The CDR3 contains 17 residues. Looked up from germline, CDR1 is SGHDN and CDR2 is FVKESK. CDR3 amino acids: CASSQEGRYRQRNEQFF. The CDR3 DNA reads TGTGCCAGCAGCCAAGAGGGCCGATACAGACAACGCAATGAGCAGTTCTTC.

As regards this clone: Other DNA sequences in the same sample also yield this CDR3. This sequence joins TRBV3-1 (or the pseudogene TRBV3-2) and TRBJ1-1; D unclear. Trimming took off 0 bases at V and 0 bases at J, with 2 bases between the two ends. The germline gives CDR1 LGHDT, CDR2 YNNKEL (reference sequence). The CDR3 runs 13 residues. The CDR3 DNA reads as TGTGCCAGCAGCCAAGACCTGAACACTGAAGCTTTCTTT. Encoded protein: CASSQDLNTEAFF.

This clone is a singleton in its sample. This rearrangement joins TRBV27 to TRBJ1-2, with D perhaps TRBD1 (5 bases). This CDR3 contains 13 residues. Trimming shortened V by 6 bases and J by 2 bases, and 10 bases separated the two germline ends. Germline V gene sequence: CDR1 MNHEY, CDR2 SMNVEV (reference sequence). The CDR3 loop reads CASRPGLNYGYTF. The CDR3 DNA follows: TGTGCCAGCAGGCCGGGACTCAACTATGGCTACACCTTC.

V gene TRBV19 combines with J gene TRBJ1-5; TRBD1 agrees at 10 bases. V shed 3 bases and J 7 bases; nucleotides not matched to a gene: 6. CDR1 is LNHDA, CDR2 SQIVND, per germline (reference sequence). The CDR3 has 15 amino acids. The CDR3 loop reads CASSIDRGLGQPQHF. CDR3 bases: TGTGCCAGTAGTATCGACAGGGGGCTCGGGCAGCCCCAGCATTTT.